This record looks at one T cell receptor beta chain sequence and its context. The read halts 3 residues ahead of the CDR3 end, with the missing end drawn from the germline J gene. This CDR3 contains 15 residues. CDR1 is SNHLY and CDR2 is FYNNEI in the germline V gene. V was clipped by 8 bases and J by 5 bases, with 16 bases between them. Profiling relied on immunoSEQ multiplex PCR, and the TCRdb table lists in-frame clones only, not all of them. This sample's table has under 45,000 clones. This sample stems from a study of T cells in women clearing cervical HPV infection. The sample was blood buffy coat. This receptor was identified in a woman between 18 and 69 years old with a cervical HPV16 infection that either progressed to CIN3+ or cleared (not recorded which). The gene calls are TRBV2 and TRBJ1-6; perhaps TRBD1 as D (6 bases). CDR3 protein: CASSPRQAHNSPLHF. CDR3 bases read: TGTGCCAGCTCCCCCCGACAGGCGCATAATTCACCC.